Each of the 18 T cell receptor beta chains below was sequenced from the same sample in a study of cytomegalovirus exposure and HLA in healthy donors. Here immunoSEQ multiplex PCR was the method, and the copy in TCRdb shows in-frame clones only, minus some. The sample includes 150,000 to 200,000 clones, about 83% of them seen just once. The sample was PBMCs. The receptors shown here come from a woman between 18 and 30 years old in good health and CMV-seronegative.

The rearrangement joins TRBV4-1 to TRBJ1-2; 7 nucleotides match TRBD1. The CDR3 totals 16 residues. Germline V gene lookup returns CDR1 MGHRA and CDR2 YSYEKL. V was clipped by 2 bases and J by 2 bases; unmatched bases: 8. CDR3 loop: CASSQPGQPKNYGYTF. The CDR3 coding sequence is TGCGCCAGCAGCCAACCGGGACAGCCAAAAAACTATGGCTACACCTTC.

The CDR3 region is CASTSGAKNIQYF. In DNA, the CDR3 is TGTGCCAGCACCTCAGGAGCCAAAAACATTCAGTACTTC. J is TRBJ2-4 and V is TRBV2; D uncertain. The CDR3 consists of 13 residues. V was clipped by 7 bases and J by 0 bases, with 7 bases between them. Looked up from germline, CDR1 is SNHLY and CDR2 is FYNNEI.

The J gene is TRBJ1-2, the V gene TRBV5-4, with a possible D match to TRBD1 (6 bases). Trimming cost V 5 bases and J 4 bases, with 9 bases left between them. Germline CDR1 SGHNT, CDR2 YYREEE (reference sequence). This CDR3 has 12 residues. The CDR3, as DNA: TGTGCCAGCAGGCAGGGGCCCTATGGCTACACCTTC. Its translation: CASRQGPYGYTF. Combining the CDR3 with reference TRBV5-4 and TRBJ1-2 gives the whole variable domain ETGVTQSPTHLIKTRGQQVTLRCSSQSGHNTVSWYQQALGQGPQFIFQYYREEENGRGNFPPRFSGLQFPNYSSELNVNALELDDSALYLCASRQGPYGYTFGSGTRLTVV.

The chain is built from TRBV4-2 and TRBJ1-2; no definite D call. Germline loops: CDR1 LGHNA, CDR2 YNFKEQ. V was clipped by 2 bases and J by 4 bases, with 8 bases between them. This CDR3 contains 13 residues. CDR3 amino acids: CASSQSEIYGYTF. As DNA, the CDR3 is TGTGCCAGCAGCCAATCGGAGATCTATGGCTACACCTTC.

The CDR3 protein is CASSLVSTYEQYF. CDR3 DNA sequence: TGCGCCAGCAGCTTGGTTAGTACCTACGAGCAGTACTTC. The chain recombines TRBV5-1 with TRBJ2-7, with D hard to call. V was shortened by 0 bases and J by 2 bases, with 6 bases between the two germline ends. The germline CDR1 and CDR2 sequences are SGHRS and YFSETQ. This CDR3 comprises 13 residues.

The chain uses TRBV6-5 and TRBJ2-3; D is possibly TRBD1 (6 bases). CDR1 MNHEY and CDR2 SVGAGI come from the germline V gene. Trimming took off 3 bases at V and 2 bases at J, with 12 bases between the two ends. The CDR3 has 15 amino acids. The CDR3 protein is CASSYRQELTDTQYF. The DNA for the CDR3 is TGTGCCAGCAGTTATAGACAGGAGCTCACAGATACGCAGTATTTT.

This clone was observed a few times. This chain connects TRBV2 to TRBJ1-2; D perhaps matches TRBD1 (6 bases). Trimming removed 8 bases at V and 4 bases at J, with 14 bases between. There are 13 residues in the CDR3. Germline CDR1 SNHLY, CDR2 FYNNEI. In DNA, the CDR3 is TGTGCCAGCGCCACAGGGATCTCCTATGGCTACACCTTC. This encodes CASATGISYGYTF.

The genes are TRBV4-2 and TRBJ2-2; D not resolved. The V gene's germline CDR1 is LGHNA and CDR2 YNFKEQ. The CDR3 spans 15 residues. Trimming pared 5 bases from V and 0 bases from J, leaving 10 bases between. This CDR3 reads CASSSVLANTGELFF. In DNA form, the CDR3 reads TGTGCCAGCAGCTCCGTGTTAGCGAACACCGGGGAGCTGTTTTTT.

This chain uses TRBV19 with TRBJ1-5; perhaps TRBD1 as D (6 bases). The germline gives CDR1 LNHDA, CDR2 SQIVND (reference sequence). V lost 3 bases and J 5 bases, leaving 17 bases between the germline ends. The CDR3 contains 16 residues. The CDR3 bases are TGTGCCAGTAGTATTGGGTCTGGGGGGGGCGATCAGCCCCAGCATTTT. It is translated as CASSIGSGGGDQPQHF.

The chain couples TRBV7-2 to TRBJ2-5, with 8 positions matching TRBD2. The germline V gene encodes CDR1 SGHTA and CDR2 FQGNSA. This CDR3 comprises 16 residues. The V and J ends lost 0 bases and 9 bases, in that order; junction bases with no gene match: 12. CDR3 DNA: TGTGCCAGCAGCTTAGCGGGTAGCGGGACCTCCACGGCCCAGTACTTC. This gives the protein CASSLAGSGTSTAQYF.

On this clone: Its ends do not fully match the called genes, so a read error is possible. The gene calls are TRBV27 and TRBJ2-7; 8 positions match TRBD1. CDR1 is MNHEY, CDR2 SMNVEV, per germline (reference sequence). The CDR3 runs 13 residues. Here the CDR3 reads CVSRQGLTYEQYF. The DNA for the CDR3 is TGTGTCAGCAGACAGGGGTTAACCTACGAGCAGTACTTC.

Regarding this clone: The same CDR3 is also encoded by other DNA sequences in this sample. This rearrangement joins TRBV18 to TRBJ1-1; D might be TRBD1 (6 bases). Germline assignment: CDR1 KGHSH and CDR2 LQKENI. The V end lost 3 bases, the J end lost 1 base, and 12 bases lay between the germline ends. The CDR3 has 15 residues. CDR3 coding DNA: TGTGCCAGCTCACCCGGGCAGGGGCAGAACACTGAAGCTTTCTTT. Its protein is CASSPGQGQNTEAFF.

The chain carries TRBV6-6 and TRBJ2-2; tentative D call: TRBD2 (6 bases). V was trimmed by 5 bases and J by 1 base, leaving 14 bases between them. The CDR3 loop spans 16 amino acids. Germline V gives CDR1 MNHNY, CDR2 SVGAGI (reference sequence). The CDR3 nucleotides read TGTGCCAGCAGTCAACGGGGGTTTATGAACACCGGGGAGCTGTTTTTT. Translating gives CASSQRGFMNTGELFF.

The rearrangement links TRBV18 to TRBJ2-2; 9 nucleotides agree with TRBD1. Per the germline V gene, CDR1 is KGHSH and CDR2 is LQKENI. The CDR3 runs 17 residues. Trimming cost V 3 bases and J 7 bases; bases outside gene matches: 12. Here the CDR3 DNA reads TGTGCCAGCTCACCGCAACTTGGACAGGGGTCCTACGGGGAGCTGTTTTTT. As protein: CASSPQLGQGSYGELFF.

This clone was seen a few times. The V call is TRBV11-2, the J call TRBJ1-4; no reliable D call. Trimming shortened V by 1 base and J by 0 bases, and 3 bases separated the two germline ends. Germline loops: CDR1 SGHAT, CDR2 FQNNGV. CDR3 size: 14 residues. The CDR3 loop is CASSLGATNEKLFF. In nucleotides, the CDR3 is TGTGCCAGCAGCTTAGGCGCAACTAATGAAAAACTGTTTTTT. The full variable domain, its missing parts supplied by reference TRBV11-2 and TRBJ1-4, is EAGVAQSPRYKIIEKRQSVAFWCNPISGHATLYWYQQILGQGPKLLIQFQNNGVVDDSQLPKDRFSAERLKGVDSTLKIQPAKLEDSAVYLCASSLGATNEKLFFGSGTQLSVL.

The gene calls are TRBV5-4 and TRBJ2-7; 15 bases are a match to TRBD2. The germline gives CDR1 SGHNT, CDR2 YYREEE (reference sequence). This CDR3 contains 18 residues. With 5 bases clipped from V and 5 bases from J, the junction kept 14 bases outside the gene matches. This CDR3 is CASSLSGLAGGIFNEQYF. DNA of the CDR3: TGTGCCAGCAGTCTTTCGGGACTAGCGGGAGGTATCTTCAACGAGCAGTACTTC.

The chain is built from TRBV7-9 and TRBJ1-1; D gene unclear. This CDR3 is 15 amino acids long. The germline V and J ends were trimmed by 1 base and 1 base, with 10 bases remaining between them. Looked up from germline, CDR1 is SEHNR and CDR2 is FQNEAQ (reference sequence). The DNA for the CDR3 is TGTGCCAGCAGCTTAGGGGCAAAGCAGAACACTGAAGCTTTCTTT. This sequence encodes CASSLGAKQNTEAFF.

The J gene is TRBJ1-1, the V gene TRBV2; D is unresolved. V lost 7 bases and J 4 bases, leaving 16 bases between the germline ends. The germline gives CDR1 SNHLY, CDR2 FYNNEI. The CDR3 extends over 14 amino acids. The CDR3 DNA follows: TGTGCCAGCACTGAGACTGTAAGCGGCACTGAAGCTTTCTTT. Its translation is CASTETVSGTEAFF.